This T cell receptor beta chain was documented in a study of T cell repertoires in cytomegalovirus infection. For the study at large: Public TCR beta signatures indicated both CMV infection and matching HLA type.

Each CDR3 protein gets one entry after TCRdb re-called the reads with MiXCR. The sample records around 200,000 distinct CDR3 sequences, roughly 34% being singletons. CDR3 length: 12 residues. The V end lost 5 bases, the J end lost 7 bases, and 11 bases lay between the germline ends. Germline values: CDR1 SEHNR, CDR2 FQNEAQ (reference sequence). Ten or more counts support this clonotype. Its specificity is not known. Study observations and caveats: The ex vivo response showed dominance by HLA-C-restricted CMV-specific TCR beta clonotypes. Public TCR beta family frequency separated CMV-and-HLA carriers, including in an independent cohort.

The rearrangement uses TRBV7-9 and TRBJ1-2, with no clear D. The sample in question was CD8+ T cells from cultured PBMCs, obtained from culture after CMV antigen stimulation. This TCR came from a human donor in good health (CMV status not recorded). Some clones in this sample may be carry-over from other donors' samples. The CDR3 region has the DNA TGTGCCAGCAGCCCACCTGCGGGTGGCTACACCTTC. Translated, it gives CASSPPAGGYTF.